These 30 T cell receptor beta chains came from one sample sequenced in a study of T cell responses to AZD1222 COVID-19 vaccine. Profiled with immunoSEQ multiplex PCR; TCRdb holds only in-frame clones, not every one. The repertoire has about 67,000 clones, 80% to 90% of them found once; the top ten carry less than 25%. Source: peripheral blood, taken on day 0 of AZD1222 vaccination. The source is an adult in good health.

This chain uses TRBV28 with TRBJ1-2; maybe TRBD1 (5 bases). Deletions cut 3 bases from V and 8 bases from J, with 13 bases between. This CDR3 region has 13 residues. Germline lookup yields CDR1 MDHEN and CDR2 SYDVKM. The CDR3 DNA follows: TGTGCCAGCAGTTTTGTGGGGGAAAGGGGCTACACCTTC. It encodes CASSFVGERGYTF.

V is TRBV7-2 and J is TRBJ1-4; 12 bases are a match to TRBD1. Trimming took 1 base from V and 6 from J; bases not matched to a gene: 3. This CDR3 is built from 16 residues. Germline V gives CDR1 SGHTA, CDR2 FQGNSA. The CDR3 here is CASSLGDRGPYEKLFF. CDR3 DNA: TGTGCCAGCAGCTTAGGGGACAGGGGGCCGTATGAAAAACTGTTTTTT. The variable domain in full, with the rest retrieved from reference TRBV7-2 and TRBJ1-4, is GAGVSQSPSNKVTEKGKDVELRCDPISGHTALYWYRQSLGQGLEFLIYFQGNSAPDKSGLPSDRFSAERTGGSVSTLTIQRTQQEDSAVYLCASSLGDRGPYEKLFFGSGTQLSVL.

This rearrangement joins TRBV28 to TRBJ1-6, with D possibly TRBD1 on 6 matching bases. This CDR3 comprises 15 residues. In germline, CDR1 is MDHEN, CDR2 SYDVKM. V was shortened by 6 bases and J by 6 bases, with 15 bases between the two germline ends. The CDR3 coding sequence is TGTGCCAGCAGGGTCGGGGGGGCAGGTAATTCACCCCTCCACTTT. Its translation: CASRVGGAGNSPLHF. Drawing the rest from reference TRBV28 and TRBJ1-6, the complete variable domain is DVKVTQSSRYLVKRTGEKVFLECVQDMDHENMFWYRQDPGLGLRLIYFSYDVKMKEKGDIPEGYSVSREKKERFSLILESASTNQTSMYLCASRVGGAGNSPLHFGNGTRLTVT.

The V and J genes are TRBV15 and TRBJ2-1; D might be TRBD2 (5 bases). This CDR3 is 15 amino acids long. The V gene lost 5 bases and the J gene lost 7 bases, with 18 bases spanning the gap. Germline V gives CDR1 LNHNV, CDR2 YYDKDF (reference sequence). CDR3 loop: CATSVGLEPVNEQFF. The CDR3 coding sequence is TGTGCCACCAGCGTCGGACTCGAACCGGTAAATGAGCAGTTCTTC.

This clone appeared a few times. The DNA for the CDR3 is TGTGCCAGCAGCCAACCGGGACAGGGGCAGCCCCAGCATTTT. Its protein is CASSQPGQGQPQHF. The chain employs TRBV3-1 (or the pseudogene TRBV3-2) and TRBJ1-5; 10 nucleotides agree with TRBD1. Trimming cost V 2 bases and J 7 bases; bases outside gene matches: 2. The CDR3 is 14 residues long. Germline values: CDR1 LGHDT, CDR2 YNNKEL (reference sequence).

The chain carries TRBV6-2 or TRBV6-3 and TRBJ2-1, with D perhaps TRBD2 (5 bases). Germline CDR1 is MNHEY and CDR2 is SVGEGT. The CDR3 consists of 14 residues. Trimming removed 6 bases at V and 10 bases at J, with 19 bases between. For the CDR3, the DNA is TGTGCCAGCAGCCCCAGCGGCGAGCCTGGAGAGCAGTTCTTC. Protein sequence: CASSPSGEPGEQFF.

The chain carries TRBV18 and TRBJ2-4; TRBD2 aligns across 11 bases. V lost 2 bases and J lost 0; bases outside the gene matches: 0. CDR1 is KGHSH and CDR2 is LQKENI in the germline V gene. The CDR3 runs to 16 residues. For the CDR3, the DNA is TGTGCCAGCTCACCAGGACTAGCGGGAGCCAAAAACATTCAGTACTTC. Translated: CASSPGLAGAKNIQYF.

This sequence joins TRBV9 and TRBJ1-1; 9 nucleotides agree with TRBD1. This CDR3 has 14 residues. The J segment lost 6 bases and the V segment lost 2 bases, leaving 5 bases of the junction unmatched. Germline V CDR1 and CDR2: SGDLS, YYNGEE. The CDR3 spells CASSVGTGRAEAFF. For the CDR3, the DNA is TGTGCCAGCAGCGTTGGGACAGGGAGAGCTGAAGCTTTCTTT. The full variable domain, rest sourced from reference TRBV9 and TRBJ1-1, is DSGVTQTPKHLITATGQRVTLRCSPRSGDLSVYWYQQSLDQGLQFLIQYYNGEERAKGNILERFSAQQFPDLHSELNLSSLELGDSALYFCASSVGTGRAEAFFGQGTRLTVV.

This rearrangement joins TRBV7-2 to TRBJ1-2, with D tentatively TRBD1 (6 bases). V gave up 1 base and J gave up 7 bases, with 13 bases separating them. This CDR3 comprises 14 residues. CDR1 and CDR2 (germline): SGHTA, FQGNSA. The CDR3 DNA reads TGTGCCAGCAGCTTAGTGGGACAAGGAGGTGGCTACACCTTC. Translation gives CASSLVGQGGGYTF.

The chain joins TRBV30 to TRBJ1-1; possibly TRBD1 for D (5 bases). Germline V CDR1 and CDR2: GTSNPN, SVGIG (reference sequence). This CDR3 comprises 16 residues. The V gene lost 7 bases and the J gene lost 0 bases, with 21 bases spanning the gap. The CDR3: CALARVLLGLNTEAFF. CDR3 bases: TGTGCCTTGGCCAGAGTTCTGTTGGGGCTGAACACTGAAGCTTTCTTT.

The chain has TRBV28 and TRBJ2-7; D unresolved. Deletions cut 6 bases from V and 2 bases from J, with 11 bases between. From germline, CDR1 is MDHEN and CDR2 SYDVKM. The CDR3 runs 13 residues. The CDR3, as DNA: TGTGCCAGCAGGACTTACAGCACCTACGAGCAGTACTTC. The encoded protein is CASRTYSTYEQYF.

V is TRBV6-2 or TRBV6-3 and J is TRBJ1-4; D gene uncertain. Germline V gives CDR1 MNHEY, CDR2 SVGEGT. Trimming took 2 bases from V and 1 from J, leaving 8 bases between them. The CDR3 covers 15 residues. CDR3: CASSYEGRTNEKLFF. CDR3 DNA sequence: TGTGCCAGCAGTTACGAAGGGAGAACTAATGAAAAACTGTTTTTT.

The chain links TRBV7-9 to TRBJ1-1; no clear D. V shed 5 bases and J shed 1 base, with 14 bases lying between them. Germline values: CDR1 SEHNR, CDR2 FQNEAQ (reference sequence). CDR3 length: 15 residues. CDR3 coding DNA: TGTGCCAGCAGCCCACACCGGGAGGGGAACACTGAAGCTTTCTTT. This codes for CASSPHREGNTEAFF.

The rearrangement uses TRBV7-7 and TRBJ2-2, with TRBD1 as a possible D gene (5 bases). This CDR3 contains 14 residues. Trimming removed 8 bases from V and 0 bases from J, with 10 bases in between. In germline, CDR1 is SSHAT, CDR2 FNYEAQ (reference sequence). The CDR3 sequence: CASRPTANTGELFF. The CDR3 DNA reads TGTGCCAGCCGACCGACAGCGAACACCGGGGAGCTGTTTTTT.

The rearrangement links TRBV11-1 to TRBJ2-3; 9 bases align to TRBD2. V dropped 0 bases and J dropped 4; count of bases not matched to a gene: 5. Germline loops: CDR1 SGHAT, CDR2 FQDESV (reference sequence). This CDR3 spans 16 amino acids. CDR3 loop: CASSLAWRGGPDTQYF. CDR3 DNA sequence: TGTGCCAGCAGCTTAGCTTGGCGGGGGGGACCAGATACGCAGTATTTT.

V gene TRBV4-2 combines with J gene TRBJ1-6; no firm D call. The CDR3 is 15 amino acids. Germline CDR1 is LGHNA and CDR2 is YNFKEQ. V gave up 1 base and J gave up 6 bases, with 10 bases separating them. As DNA, the CDR3 is TGTGCCAGCAGCCAAGGGGCAGCACTTAATTCACCCCTCCACTTT. Protein product: CASSQGAALNSPLHF.

This chain uses TRBV28 with TRBJ2-7; 13 nucleotides line up with TRBD2. V lost 7 bases and J lost 0; bases outside the gene matches: 15. This CDR3 region has 19 residues. From germline, CDR1 is MDHEN and CDR2 SYDVKM. The CDR3 loop reads CASIEGTSGMSLNSYEQYF. The DNA of the CDR3 is TGTGCCAGCATTGAGGGGACTAGCGGGATGAGCTTAAACTCCTACGAGCAGTACTTC.

This clone came up a few times. This chain uses TRBV3-1 (or the pseudogene TRBV3-2) with TRBJ2-7; 7 positions agree with TRBD2. V was clipped by 5 bases and J by 7 bases; unmatched bases: 8. Per germline, CDR1 LGHDT and CDR2 YNNKEL (reference sequence). The CDR3 spans 13 residues. CDR3 sequence reads: CASSGGVGREQYF. CDR3 DNA sequence: TGTGCCAGCAGCGGGGGGGTTGGACGAGAGCAGTACTTC.

This clone was seen once. The chain joins TRBV4-1 to TRBJ2-1; TRBD2 is a possible D gene (5 bases). Per the germline V gene, CDR1 is MGHRA and CDR2 is YSYEKL. The V gene lost 0 bases and the J gene lost 3 bases, with 6 bases spanning the gap. CDR3 size: 14 residues. CDR3 in DNA: TGCGCCAGCAGCCAAGAACTAGACTACAATGAGCAGTTCTTC. Its translation: CASSQELDYNEQFF.

The chain has TRBV7-3 and TRBJ2-2, with D maybe TRBD1 (6 bases). The V gene's germline CDR1 is SGHTA and CDR2 FQGTGA. The CDR3 loop spans 18 amino acids. Trimming took 2 bases from V and 1 from J, leaving 17 bases between them. The CDR3 DNA is TGTGCCAGCAGCTTACCGCATAACAGGGAAGAGAACACCGGGGAGCTGTTTTTT. It is translated as CASSLPHNREENTGELFF.

The V gene is TRBV15, the J gene TRBJ2-5; no firm D call. Germline V CDR1 and CDR2: LNHNV, YYDKDF (reference sequence). The germline V and J ends were trimmed by 6 bases and 1 base, with 6 bases remaining between them. This CDR3 has 12 residues. CDR3 nucleotides: TGTGCCACCAGGGGAAGCCAAGAGACCCAGTACTTC. Translation gives CATRGSQETQYF.

This sequence joins TRBV4-3 and TRBJ1-1, with 7 positions matching TRBD1. Germline lookup yields CDR1 LGHNA and CDR2 YSLEER. CDR3 size: 14 residues. J lost 8 bases, V lost 6 bases, and 12 bases had no gene match. The CDR3 loop is CASSQQGSSGEAFF. The CDR3 nucleotides are TGCGCCAGCAGTCAACAGGGGAGTAGTGGGGAAGCTTTCTTT.

The chain links TRBV25-1 to TRBJ2-1, with TRBD2 identical over 12 bases. Trimming cost V 8 bases and J 0 bases; bases outside gene matches: 5. Germline V lookup: CDR1 MGHDK, CDR2 SYGVNS. The CDR3 has 16 residues. CDR3 amino acids: CASSLAGGSSYNEQFF. The CDR3, as DNA: TGTGCCAGCTCGCTAGCGGGGGGGAGCTCCTACAATGAGCAGTTCTTC. The complete variable domain, with remaining parts taken from reference TRBV25-1 and TRBJ2-1, reads EADIYQTPRYLVIGTGKKITLECSQTMGHDKMYWYQQDPGMELHLIHYSYGVNSTEKGDLSSESTVSRIRTEHFPLTLESARPSHTSQYLCASSLAGGSSYNEQFFGPGTRLTVL.

This chain joins TRBV11-2 and TRBJ1-3; TRBD1 aligns across 9 bases. V shed 5 bases, J shed 0 bases, and the junction held 8 bases outside the gene matches. CDR3 length equals 17 residues. The germline CDR1 and CDR2 sequences are SGHAT and FQNNGV. The CDR3 DNA sequence: TGTGCCAGCAGCGCGACACAGGGGGCTTACTCTGGAAACACCATATATTTT. Residues: CASSATQGAYSGNTIYF.

This clone occurred a few times. This chain links TRBV27 with TRBJ2-7; 11 positions match TRBD1. Germline CDR1 reads MNHEY; CDR2 reads SMNVEV (reference sequence). The ends lost 5 bases at V and 7 bases at J; junction bases unmatched: 7. The CDR3 is 14 residues long. CDR3 DNA sequence: TGTGCCAGCAGTCCTCGGACAGGGGGCTGGGAGCAGTACTTC. Its protein product is CASSPRTGGWEQYF.

This chain connects TRBV28 to TRBJ1-6; D ambiguous. The CDR3 sequence is 13 residues long. The germline V gene has CDR1 MDHEN and CDR2 SYDVKM. V dropped 4 bases and J dropped 12 bases, with 13 bases sitting between them. The CDR3 sequence is CASSSQPAVPLHF. The CDR3 DNA reads as TGTGCCAGCAGTTCCCAGCCAGCGGTACCCCTCCACTTT.

On this clone: Other DNA sequences of this sample code for an identical CDR3. The V and J genes are TRBV27 and TRBJ1-2; D possibly corresponds to TRBD1 (5 bases). The CDR3 sequence is 13 residues long. Per germline, CDR1 MNHEY and CDR2 SMNVEV (reference sequence). Trimming pared 0 bases from V and 4 bases from J, leaving 6 bases between. The CDR3 coding sequence is TGTGCCAGCAGTTTATCCGGGGCCTATGGCTACACCTTC. Amino acid sequence: CASSLSGAYGYTF.

This chain joins TRBV28 and TRBJ1-2, with a weak D call TRBD1 (5 bases). Germline V gene lookup returns CDR1 MDHEN and CDR2 SYDVKM. This CDR3 has 14 amino acids. With 5 bases removed from V and 1 base from J, the gap between germline ends came to 11 bases. CDR3 sequence (DNA): TGTGCCAGCAGTACCCACAGGAGTAACTATGGCTACACCTTC. Protein product: CASSTHRSNYGYTF.

The rearrangement links TRBV27 to TRBJ2-3; TRBD2 aligns across 8 bases. Germline CDR1 reads MNHEY; CDR2 reads SMNVEV (reference sequence). There are 16 residues in the CDR3. The ends lost 2 bases at V and 2 bases at J; junction bases unmatched: 6. The CDR3, as DNA: TGTGCCAGCAGTTTAGGTGCGGGGGGCCTCACAGATACGCAGTATTTT. It specifies CASSLGAGGLTDTQYF.

The V call is TRBV6-5, the J call TRBJ2-7; the match to TRBD2 covers 8 bases. Germline loops: CDR1 MNHEY, CDR2 SVGAGI. This CDR3 contains 15 residues. V was clipped by 6 bases and J by 4 bases; unmatched bases: 11. The CDR3 sequence: CASRIQTSGVYEQYF. CDR3 bases: TGTGCCAGCAGGATCCAAACTAGCGGAGTTTACGAGCAGTACTTC.